The 17 T cell receptor beta chains below all came from one sample that was sequenced in a study of OX40 agonist ivuxolimab in advanced cancers. Repertoires were generated with immunoSEQ multiplex PCR, while TCRdb's copy carries only in-frame clones and drops some. The sample has approximately 82,000 clones, around 85% seen once; the top ten hold approximately 2.3%. Sequences were derived from CD4+ or CD8+ T cells sorted from blood, sampled in a trial of the OX40 agonist ivuxolimab. These TCRs come from an adult with an advanced solid tumor such as melanoma, head and neck, liver or kidney cancer.

CDR3 region: CASRGLNTGELFF. The CDR3 nucleotides are TGTGCCAGCAGGGGACTAAACACCGGGGAGCTGTTTTTT. The rearrangement joins TRBV6-1 to TRBJ2-2; 7 bases line up with TRBD2. Unmatched junction bases numbered 0, after V lost 6 bases and J lost 2 bases. Germline values: CDR1 MNHNS, CDR2 SASEGT. The CDR3 is 13 amino acids.

CDR3 loop: CASSAPPDRVAYYGYTF. DNA for the CDR3: TGTGCCAGCAGCGCCCCGCCGGACAGGGTAGCTTACTATGGCTACACCTTC. This chain uses TRBV5-8 with TRBJ1-2; 8 bases are a match to TRBD1. The CDR3 runs to 17 residues. CDR1 is SGHTS, CDR2 YDEGEE, per germline. V lost 4 bases, J lost 3 bases, and 14 bases stayed unmatched.

The chain couples TRBV5-6 to TRBJ2-1; D is unclear. The germline V gene encodes CDR1 SGHDT and CDR2 YYEEEE. The CDR3 is made up of 14 amino acids. V was shortened by 2 bases and J by 4 bases, with 10 bases between the two germline ends. CDR3 DNA: TGTGCCAGCAGCTTCCCTATCCATTACAATGAGCAGTTCTTC. This sequence encodes CASSFPIHYNEQFF. Based on the CDR3 plus reference TRBV5-6 and TRBJ2-1, the full variable domain is DAGVTQSPTHLIKTRGQQVTLRCSPKSGHDTVSWYQQALGQGPQFIFQYYEEEERQRGNFPDRFSGHQFPNYSSELNVNALLLGDSALYLCASSFPIHYNEQFFGPGTRLTVL.

The V and J genes are TRBV4-1 and TRBJ1-4, with a possible D match to TRBD1 (5 bases). Germline CDR1 is MGHRA and CDR2 is YSYEKL. V gave up 0 bases and J gave up 5 bases, with 13 bases separating them. This CDR3 has 16 amino acids. The DNA for the CDR3 is TGCGCCAGCAGCCAAGAGCCGGGGGACGGAAATGAAAAACTGTTTTTT. This gives the protein CASSQEPGDGNEKLFF.

The CDR3 spells CASSQLRGGNYGYTF. The CDR3 nucleotides are TGTGCCAGCAGTCAGTTGAGAGGGGGTAACTATGGCTACACCTTC. This chain links TRBV7-2 with TRBJ1-2, with a tentative D call TRBD1 (6 bases). Germline-derived CDR1 and CDR2 are SGHTA and FQGNSA. The ends were cut back, 6 bases at V and 1 base at J, with 15 bases in the middle. CDR3 length: 15 residues.

This chain joins TRBV5-1 and TRBJ2-3; 8 nucleotides align to TRBD2. The V gene end was trimmed by 4 bases and the J gene end by 1 base; junction bases not matched to a gene: 5. The CDR3 contains 15 residues. The germline gives CDR1 SGHRS, CDR2 YFSETQ. The CDR3 reads CASSLSGARTDTQYF. The CDR3 DNA reads TGCGCCAGCAGCCTTAGCGGGGCACGCACAGATACGCAGTATTTT.

The CDR3, as DNA: TGTGCCAGCAGTGCCGAACTAGGGGCGGGGGAGACCCAGTACTTC. Encoded protein: CASSAELGAGETQYF. This chain connects TRBV6-1 to TRBJ2-5; D is perhaps TRBD2 (6 bases). The CDR3 loop spans 15 amino acids. The V gene lost 4 bases and the J gene lost 5 bases, with 17 bases spanning the gap. CDR1 is MNHNS, CDR2 SASEGT, per germline.

The CDR3 loop reads CASSIGGWTEAFF. The CDR3 nucleotides read TGTGCCAGTAGTATAGGCGGTTGGACTGAAGCTTTCTTT. J is TRBJ1-1 and V is TRBV19; no firm D call. There are 13 residues in the CDR3. V lost 1 base to trimming and J lost 5 bases, with 8 bases between them. CDR1 is LNHDA and CDR2 is SQIVND in the germline V gene (reference sequence).

The rearrangement joins TRBV5-4 to TRBJ2-7, with a possible D match to TRBD2 (7 bases). This CDR3 has 15 residues. Per germline, CDR1 SGHNT and CDR2 YYREEE (reference sequence). The V end lost 0 bases, the J end lost 2 bases, and 12 bases lay between the germline ends. This CDR3 reads CASSLGGGAAYEQYF. The CDR3 DNA follows: TGTGCCAGCAGCTTGGGAGGGGGGGCAGCCTACGAGCAGTACTTC.

The chain links TRBV15 to TRBJ2-7; D uncertain. The CDR3 runs to 13 residues. CDR1 is LNHNV, CDR2 YYDKDF, per germline (reference sequence). V was shortened by 1 base and J by 7 bases, with 11 bases between the two germline ends. CDR3 sequence (DNA): TGTGCCACCAGCAGAGGGCACCGATTGGAGCAGTACTTC. This translates into CATSRGHRLEQYF.

The gene calls are TRBV5-4 and TRBJ1-6; D not certain. Between the trimmed V and J ends, which lost 2 bases and 8 bases, there was a span of 11 bases. Germline V CDR1 and CDR2: SGHNT, YYREEE (reference sequence). The CDR3 extends over 14 amino acids. As DNA, the CDR3 is TGTGCCAGCAGCTTCCGGGAAAGGGATTCACCCCTCCACTTT. This encodes CASSFRERDSPLHF.

The chain links TRBV10-3 to TRBJ1-5; 7 bases match TRBD1. V shed 3 bases, J shed 0 bases, and the junction held 5 bases outside the gene matches. The CDR3 loop spans 16 amino acids. Germline CDR1 reads ENHRY; CDR2 reads SYGVKD. The CDR3 loop reads CAISDPGTVSNQPQHF. DNA of the CDR3: TGTGCCATCAGTGACCCAGGGACAGTTAGCAATCAGCCCCAGCATTTT.

The chain couples TRBV6-6 to TRBJ1-2; 7 positions agree with TRBD1. Germline values: CDR1 MNHNY, CDR2 SVGAGI (reference sequence). The CDR3 contains 16 residues. Trimming cost V 6 bases and J 4 bases; bases outside gene matches: 14. The CDR3 nucleotides read TGTGCCAGCAGCGATCCCACCATCAGGGGGTCCTATGGCTACACCTTC. It is translated as CASSDPTIRGSYGYTF.

The CDR3 region has the DNA TGTGCCAGCAGCCCAACGGCAGATACGCAGTATTTT. It translates to CASSPTADTQYF. The chain has TRBV6-5 and TRBJ2-3, with D hard to call. Germline CDR1 MNHEY, CDR2 SVGAGI. The CDR3 has 12 amino acids. Trimming shortened V by 6 bases and J by 4 bases, and 8 bases separated the two germline ends.

V is TRBV4-1 and J is TRBJ1-2; D is ambiguous. V dropped 1 base and J dropped 5 bases, with 20 bases sitting between them. The germline V gene encodes CDR1 MGHRA and CDR2 YSYEKL. The CDR3 is made up of 17 amino acids. The CDR3 spells CASSQGQGDSELYGYTF. DNA for the CDR3: TGCGCCAGCAGCCAAGGACAAGGTGACTCCGAGCTTTATGGCTACACCTTC.

V is TRBV5-4 and J is TRBJ1-1, with TRBD1 matching over 7 bases. The CDR3 extends over 16 amino acids. V shed 2 bases, J shed 0 bases, and the junction held 7 bases outside the gene matches. Per the germline V gene, CDR1 is SGHNT and CDR2 is YYREEE (reference sequence). The CDR3 DNA reads TGTGCCAGCAGCTTTGGAGGGGGCGCCTTGAACACTGAAGCTTTCTTT. Encoded protein: CASSFGGGALNTEAFF.

This clone was detected only once. This CDR3 reads CASSFIAGPYEQYF. Written as DNA, the CDR3 is TGTGCCAGCAGCTTCATCGCAGGCCCCTACGAGCAGTACTTC. This chain joins TRBV7-3 and TRBJ2-7; no definite D call. Germline V gives CDR1 SGHTA, CDR2 FQGTGA. V lost 3 bases and J lost 2, with 11 bases in between. CDR3 length: 14 residues.